The following is a T cell receptor (beta chain) sequence with its context. Its antigen is unknown. The sample comes from a study of Ad26.COV2.S vaccination and SARS-CoV-2 variants. About the study: Into the muscle, Ad26.COV2.S was dosed once or twice, 56 days apart. Study-level findings and limits: Measurement of non-spike TCR breadth gave similar results in vaccine and placebo recipients. Those who received the vaccine showed greater spike-specific TCR breadth than those given placebo.

Produced via immunoSEQ multiplex PCR; TCRdb's table is partial and in-frame only. This table holds around 380,000 clones, around nine tenths found once. The CDR3 length is 13 residues. V was pared by 6 bases and J by 4 bases, with 10 bases between. Documented treatment: 15 to 20 received Ad26.COV2.S at low or high dose, single or two shots; several received placebo; per-sample allocation not given. Collection of the samples took place on day 63 after the first injection of vaccine or placebo. The starting material was peripheral blood, obtained in a trial of Ad26.COV2.S vaccine versus placebo. The chain combines TRBV12-3 or TRBV12-4 with TRBJ1-3, with D perhaps TRBD1 (6 bases). This receptor was obtained from a person aged 18-65 years who received the Ad26.COV2.S COVID-19 vaccine or a placebo. The CDR3: CASSTGPGNTIYF. In DNA form, the CDR3 reads TGTGCCAGCAGCACAGGGCCGGGAAACACCATATATTTT.